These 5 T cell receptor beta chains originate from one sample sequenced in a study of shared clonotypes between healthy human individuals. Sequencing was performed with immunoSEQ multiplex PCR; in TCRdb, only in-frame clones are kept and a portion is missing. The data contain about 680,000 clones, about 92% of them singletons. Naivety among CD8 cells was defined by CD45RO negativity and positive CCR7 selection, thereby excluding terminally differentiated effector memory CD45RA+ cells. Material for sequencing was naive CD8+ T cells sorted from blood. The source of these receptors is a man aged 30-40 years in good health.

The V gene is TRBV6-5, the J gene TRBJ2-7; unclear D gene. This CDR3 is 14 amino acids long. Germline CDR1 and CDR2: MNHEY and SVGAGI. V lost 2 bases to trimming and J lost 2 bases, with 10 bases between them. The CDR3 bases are TGTGCCAGCAGTTACCCGACTTTTACCTACGAGCAGTACTTC. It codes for CASSYPTFTYEQYF.

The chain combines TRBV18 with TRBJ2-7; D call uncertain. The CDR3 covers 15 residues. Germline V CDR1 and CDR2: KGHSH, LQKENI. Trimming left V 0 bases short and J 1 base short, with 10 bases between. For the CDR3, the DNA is TGTGCCAGCTCACCACCAGGGTGGGGATCCTACGAGCAGTACTTC. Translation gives CASSPPGWGSYEQYF.

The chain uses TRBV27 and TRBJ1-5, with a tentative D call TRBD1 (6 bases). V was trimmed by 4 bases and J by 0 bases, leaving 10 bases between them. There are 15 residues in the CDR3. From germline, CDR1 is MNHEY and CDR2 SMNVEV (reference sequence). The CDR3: CASSSGTFSNQPQHF. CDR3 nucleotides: TGTGCCAGCAGTTCGGGGACATTTAGCAATCAGCCCCAGCATTTT.

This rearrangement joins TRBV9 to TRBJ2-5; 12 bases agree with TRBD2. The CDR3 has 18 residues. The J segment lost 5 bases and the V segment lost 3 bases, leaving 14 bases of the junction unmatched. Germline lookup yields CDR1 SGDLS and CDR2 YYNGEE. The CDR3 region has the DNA TGTGCCAGCAGCGGTCGGACTAGCGGGAACGAGGGGGGGGAGACCCAGTACTTC. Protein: CASSGRTSGNEGGETQYF.

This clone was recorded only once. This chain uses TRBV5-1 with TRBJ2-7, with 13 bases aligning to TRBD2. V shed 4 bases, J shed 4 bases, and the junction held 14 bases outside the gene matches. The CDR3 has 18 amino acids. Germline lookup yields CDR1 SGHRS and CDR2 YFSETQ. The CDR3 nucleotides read TGCGCCAGCAGCAGCCGGACTAGCGGGAGTGTTTTTACGTACGAGCAGTACTTC. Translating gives CASSSRTSGSVFTYEQYF.